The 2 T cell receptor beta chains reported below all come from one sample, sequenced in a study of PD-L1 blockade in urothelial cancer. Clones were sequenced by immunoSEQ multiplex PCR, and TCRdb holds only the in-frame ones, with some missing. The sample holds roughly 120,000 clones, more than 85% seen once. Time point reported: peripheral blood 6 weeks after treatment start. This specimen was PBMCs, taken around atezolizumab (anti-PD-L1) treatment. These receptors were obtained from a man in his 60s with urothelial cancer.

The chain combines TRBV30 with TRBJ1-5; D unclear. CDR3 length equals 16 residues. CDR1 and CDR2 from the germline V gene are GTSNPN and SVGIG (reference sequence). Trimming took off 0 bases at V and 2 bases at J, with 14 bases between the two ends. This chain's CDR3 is CAWSVLGQLGNQPQHF. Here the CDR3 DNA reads TGTGCCTGGAGTGTACTGGGCCAGCTGGGCAATCAGCCCCAGCATTTT.

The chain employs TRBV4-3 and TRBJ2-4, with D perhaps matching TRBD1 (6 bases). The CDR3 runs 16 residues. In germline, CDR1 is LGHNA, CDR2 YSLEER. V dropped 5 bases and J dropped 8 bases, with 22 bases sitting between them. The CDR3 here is CASSLQGGVGEDIQYF. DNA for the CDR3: TGCGCCAGCAGCTTACAGGGTGGAGTCGGTGAGGACATTCAGTACTTC.